What follows are 15 T cell receptor beta chains derived from one specimen sequenced in a study of blood T cells in healthy people across ages. Using a J-beta primer mix together with a sample-barcoded 5' primer, a second PCR was run for roughly 7 to 11 cycles. Each CDR3 protein gets one entry after TCRdb re-called the 5' RACE reads with MiXCR. The data contain around 1,500,000 distinct CDR3 sequences, about 40% of them singletons. Sequencing was carried out using blood. The origin of the receptors is a woman in her late teens or twenties in good health.

This clonotype turned up a few times. The CDR3 reads CASSPQWTGLGLYGYTF. The DNA for the CDR3 is TGTGCCAGCAGTCCCCAATGGACAGGCCTGGGGCTCTATGGCTACACCTTC. This chain links TRBV27 with TRBJ1-2, with TRBD1 matching over 7 bases. The CDR3 is made up of 17 amino acids. The germline V gene encodes CDR1 MNHEY and CDR2 SMNVEV (reference sequence). The ends lost 5 bases at V and 4 bases at J; junction bases unmatched: 16.

This chain joins TRBV20-1 and TRBJ2-3; D gene ambiguous. From germline, CDR1 is DFQATT and CDR2 SNEGSKA (reference sequence). The CDR3 sequence is 15 residues long. Trimming removed 0 bases at V and 6 bases at J, with 16 bases between. In DNA form, the CDR3 reads TGCAGTGCTAGAGATTTAAGGGCTGCTAAGGATACGCAGTATTTT. Residues: CSARDLRAAKDTQYF.

The chain is built from TRBV30 and TRBJ1-2; perhaps TRBD1 as D (6 bases). The CDR3 covers 13 residues. Per germline, CDR1 GTSNPN and CDR2 SVGIG (reference sequence). The V gene lost 3 bases and the J gene lost 4 bases, with 12 bases spanning the gap. The CDR3 DNA reads TGTGCCTGGAGCCGTGGGGGCCCCTATGGCTACACCTTC. It encodes CAWSRGGPYGYTF.

J is TRBJ1-2 and V is TRBV10-3; D may be TRBD1 (5 bases). The CDR3 totals 12 residues. The germline V and J ends were trimmed by 10 bases and 6 bases, with 15 bases remaining between them. From germline, CDR1 is ENHRY and CDR2 SYGVKD. CDR3 sequence reads: CATTGGEDGYTF. In nucleotides, the CDR3 is TGTGCCACCACGGGGGGGGAGGATGGCTACACCTTC.

This clonotype was counted at least ten times. The chain links TRBV6-5 to TRBJ2-7, with TRBD2 identical over 13 bases. The germline CDR1 and CDR2 sequences are MNHEY and SVGAGI. The ends lost 6 bases at V and 3 bases at J; junction bases unmatched: 17. The CDR3 contains 19 residues. The CDR3, as DNA: TGTGCCAGCAGCCGCGACGTCCCGGGACTAGCGGGAAAGCGCTACGAGCAGTACTTC. Protein sequence: CASSRDVPGLAGKRYEQYF.

The chain couples TRBV3-1 to TRBJ1-4; 7 nucleotides align to TRBD1. CDR3 length equals 14 residues. Germline V gene data show CDR1 as LGHDT and CDR2 as YNNKEL (reference sequence). Unmatched junction bases numbered 4, after V lost 1 base and J lost 8 bases. The CDR3 DNA reads TGTGCCAGCAGCCAAGCGGGACAGCAGGAAAAACTGTTTTTT. It specifies CASSQAGQQEKLFF.

V gene TRBV7-2 combines with J gene TRBJ2-3, with D perhaps given as TRBD1 or TRBD2 (6 bases each). Trimming removed 7 bases at V and 3 bases at J, with 17 bases between. CDR1 and CDR2 from the germline V gene are SGHTA and FQGNSA. The CDR3 contains 15 residues. The CDR3 reads CASTQTGAQTDTQYF. DNA of the CDR3: TGTGCCAGCACCCAGACGGGGGCACAGACAGATACGCAGTATTTT.

The J gene is TRBJ2-1, the V gene TRBV6-5, with D possibly TRBD1 on 6 matching bases. The germline V and J ends were trimmed by 6 bases and 5 bases, with 11 bases remaining between them. Germline V gene lookup returns CDR1 MNHEY and CDR2 SVGAGI. The CDR3 consists of 13 residues. The CDR3 DNA is TGTGCCAGCAGCTTTGGACAGCACAATGAGCAGTTCTTC. It is translated as CASSFGQHNEQFF.

This clonotype was observed a few times. The chain uses TRBV20-1 and TRBJ2-3, with TRBD2 identical over 7 bases. The germline V gene has CDR1 DFQATT and CDR2 SNEGSKA (reference sequence). This CDR3 comprises 14 residues. Trimming cost V 2 bases and J 1 base; bases outside gene matches: 3. CDR3 nucleotide sequence: TGCAGTGCTAGACCACTAGCGCGCACAGATACGCAGTATTTT. Translation: CSARPLARTDTQYF.

The chain joins TRBV4-1 to TRBJ2-7; 9 bases are a match to TRBD1. Germline loops: CDR1 MGHRA, CDR2 YSYEKL. V was pared by 6 bases and J by 0 bases, with 15 bases of the junction left unmatched. This CDR3 comprises 18 residues. The CDR3: CASSPGTGSLAGSYEQYF. The CDR3 DNA follows: TGCGCCAGCAGTCCCGGGACAGGGTCACTTGCTGGCTCCTACGAGCAGTACTTC.

The chain has TRBV27 and TRBJ1-1; D not certain. Germline loops: CDR1 MNHEY, CDR2 SMNVEV (reference sequence). The length of the CDR3 is 16 residues. Trimming left V 1 base short and J 5 bases short, with 17 bases between. CDR3 sequence reads: CASSLYRGIWGTEAFF. Here the CDR3 DNA reads TGTGCCAGCAGTTTATATCGAGGAATCTGGGGAACTGAAGCTTTCTTT.

The chain joins TRBV20-1 to TRBJ2-7; 11 nucleotides line up with TRBD2. Trimming took 7 bases from V and 1 from J; bases not matched to a gene: 3. This CDR3 is 13 amino acids long. Germline CDR1 is DFQATT and CDR2 is SNEGSKA (reference sequence). The CDR3 DNA follows: TGCAGTGGAAGACTAGCGGGATCCTACGAGCAGTACTTC. It codes for CSGRLAGSYEQYF.

The J gene is TRBJ1-5, the V gene TRBV2, with 8 bases that match TRBD1. This CDR3 has 15 amino acids. The J segment lost 2 bases and the V segment lost 7 bases, leaving 7 bases of the junction unmatched. The V gene's germline CDR1 is SNHLY and CDR2 FYNNEI. The CDR3 reads CASIKTGDGNQPQHF. The CDR3 nucleotides are TGTGCCAGCATCAAGACAGGGGATGGCAATCAGCCCCAGCATTTT.

The chain uses TRBV5-1 and TRBJ2-5; 8 nucleotides agree with TRBD1. The CDR3 length is 15 residues. Germline V gene lookup returns CDR1 SGHRS and CDR2 YFSETQ. With V trimmed by 2 bases and J by 3 bases, 6 bases remained unmatched. The DNA of the CDR3 is TGCGCCAGCAGCTTCCTGGGACAGGACGAAGAGACCCAGTACTTC. It translates to CASSFLGQDEETQYF.

The genes are TRBV7-9 and TRBJ1-1; 7 bases line up with TRBD1. The CDR3 covers 14 residues. Germline V gene data show CDR1 as SEHNR and CDR2 as FQNEAQ (reference sequence). Unmatched junction bases numbered 3, after V lost 5 bases and J lost 0 bases. The CDR3 spells CASSGDSLNTEAFF. CDR3 sequence (DNA): TGTGCCAGCAGCGGGGACAGTTTGAACACTGAAGCTTTCTTT. The whole variable domain, filled in from reference TRBV7-9 and TRBJ1-1, reads DTGVSQNPRHKITKRGQNVTFRCDPISEHNRLYWYRQTLGQGPEFLTYFQNEAQLEKSRLLSDRFSAERPKGSFSTLEIQRTEQGDSAMYLCASSGDSLNTEAFFGQGTRLTVV.